This T cell receptor (beta chain) was found in a study of cytotoxic CD8 clonotypes in ibrutinib-treated CLL (dated by TCRdb to about 2021). As for the study more broadly: The cohort had about a dozen relapsed/refractory and roughly 15 treatment-naive patients; 17 to 18 were IGHV unmutated. Responses were partial in roughly 24 patients and complete in 2; after median about 70 months follow-up, roughly 14 stayed in remission and roughly twelve progressed. Of the 86 participants in the trial, about two dozen had longitudinal samples available. All remission and progressive disease samples were collected while patients were still receiving ibrutinib. On average, each sample yielded some 250,000 productive templates and around 98,000 productive rearrangements. Samples at response were collected after a median of about 13 months of treatment, with a range of roughly 6 to 40 months. Cryopreserved peripheral blood mononuclear cells were collected before treatment, at response, and at either disease progression or sustained remission.

A remark on this clone: Its antigen is currently not known. No quality values exist for individual bases; no much larger clone is one base distant.

Broader findings and caveats from the paper: Sampling times were not matched between sustained-remission and progressing patients, and lymph node repertoires were not studied. Baseline clonality exceeded that of age-matched healthy donors and correlated strongly with circulating CD8+ T-cell counts. Clonality increased at ibrutinib response, stayed stable in sustained remission, and fell back toward baseline at progression. Public clonotypes were rare and either contracted or stayed stable during treatment, and the rise in clonality at ibrutinib response reflected the expansion of private clonotypes.

On a MiSeq, deep resolution sequencing aimed for a depth between 1 in 1 million and 1 in 200,000 T cells, with each clonotype covered 10x on average. The immunoSEQ hsTCRB Kit was used to generate TCR beta libraries. Under the source paper's analysis protocol: Data were analyzed with ImmunoSEQ Data Assistant and ImmunoSEQ Analyzer, with V, D and J genes assigned per IMGT definitions. Clonality, which ranges from 0 to 1, was calculated by subtracting the normalized Shannon entropy of productive rearrangement frequencies from one. Public clonotype analysis was restricted to overrepresented clonotypes comprising at least 0.05% of each patient's repertoire. About a dozen age-matched healthy donor repertoires from immuneACCESS served as clonality controls. Entries here come from immuneACCESS through TCRdb and include only in-frame sequences with V and J called. Some clones fail to appear in such tables; in the studies checked, an unresolved V gene covers under half of the shortfall, and the cause of the remainder is unknown. From that table come the V and J calls and clone size; the DNA was used to work out D and trimming. Present in this sample are 200,000 to 250,000 clones, 79% of which were seen just once. The ten largest make up roughly 11% of the sample.

The sample's time point, from its label and the paper: approximately eleven months on ibrutinib. Roughly 2.2 micrograms of genomic DNA were extracted from cryopreserved PBMCs for TCR beta library preparation. Longitudinal blood samples from CLL patients receiving ibrutinib monotherapy were subjected to high-throughput TCR beta sequencing. Patients were enrolled in a phase 2 open-label single-center ibrutinib monotherapy trial. Inclusive of the bounding cysteine and phenylalanine, the CDR3 is 15 residues long. Solely the CDR3 DNA is kept, with 45 bases framed from the first base. Reading the germline V gene (reference sequence) gives CDR1 SEHNR and CDR2 FQNEAQ. The germline ends are 14 bases apart after V is trimmed by 5 bases and J by 3 bases.

The chain is assembled from TRBV7-9 and TRBJ2-1, and possibly TRBD1, on 6 matching bases. The specimen comprised PBMCs, sampled after 12 months of ibrutinib treatment. The TCR comes from a human donor with chronic lymphocytic leukemia. The CDR3 protein is CASSPGQLLYNEQFF. In nucleotide form, the sequence is TGTGCCAGCAGCCCCGGACAGCTCCTCTACAATGAGCAGTTCTTC.